These 7 T cell receptor beta chains share one sample of origin, sequenced in a study of shared clonotypes between healthy human individuals. The data were produced by immunoSEQ multiplex PCR, yet TCRdb's version contains in-frame clones alone and is incomplete. The sample shows under 2.5 million clones, around 92% of them seen only once. Sequencing was carried out using naive CD4+ T cells from PBMCs. The subset is: CD45RA+ positively selected. The origin of the receptors is a man between 18 and 35 years old in good health. Some clones in this sample may be carry-over from other donors' samples.

The chain joins TRBV18 to TRBJ2-2, with 9 bases identical to TRBD1. V was pared by 1 base and J by 3 bases, with 3 bases of the junction left unmatched. Germline CDR1 reads KGHSH; CDR2 reads LQKENI. The CDR3 extends over 16 amino acids. This chain's CDR3 is CASSPLGQGYTGELFF. The CDR3 nucleotides read TGTGCCAGCTCACCACTTGGACAGGGGTACACCGGGGAGCTGTTTTTT.

The chain has TRBV18 and TRBJ2-7; a weak D match, TRBD2 (5 bases). The V end lost 5 bases, the J end lost 2 bases, and 10 bases lay between the germline ends. Germline CDR1 reads KGHSH; CDR2 reads LQKENI. The CDR3 covers 13 residues. This CDR3 is CASSSQRAYEQYF. The CDR3 nucleotides read TGTGCCAGCTCATCCCAGAGGGCCTACGAGCAGTACTTC. The full variable domain, in which reference TRBV18 and TRBJ2-7 provide the parts outside the CDR3, is NAGVMQNPRHLVRRRGQEARLRCSPMKGHSHVYWYRQLPEEGLKFMVYLQKENIIDESGMPKERFSAEFPKEGPSILRIQQVVRGDSAAYFCASSSQRAYEQYFGPGTRLTVT.

V usage is TRBV7-8 and J usage is TRBJ1-1; 8 bases map to TRBD1. V was clipped by 2 bases and J by 4 bases; unmatched bases: 18. The CDR3 totals 19 residues. Per germline, CDR1 SGHVS and CDR2 FQNEAQ. The CDR3 nucleotides are TGTGCCAGCAGCTTACCCAGAGGACAGGGAGGATTCGCGAGCACTGAAGCTTTCTTT. Encoded protein: CASSLPRGQGGFASTEAFF.

The J gene is TRBJ2-2, the V gene TRBV7-2; 8 bases map to TRBD2. The CDR3 runs 17 residues. The J segment lost 5 bases and the V segment lost 1 base, leaving 9 bases of the junction unmatched. Germline loops: CDR1 SGHTA, CDR2 FQGNSA. CDR3 in DNA: TGTGCCAGCAGCTTAGTTGGTAGCGGGATGCGGACCGGGGAGCTGTTTTTT. Protein product: CASSLVGSGMRTGELFF. Complete variable domain (other parts from reference TRBV7-2 and TRBJ2-2): GAGVSQSPSNKVTEKGKDVELRCDPISGHTALYWYRQSLGQGLEFLIYFQGNSAPDKSGLPSDRFSAERTGGSVSTLTIQRTQQEDSAVYLCASSLVGSGMRTGELFFGEGSRLTVL.

CDR3: CASSLRDRAGYTF. CDR3 sequence (DNA): TGTGCCAGCAGCTTGAGGGACAGGGCTGGCTACACCTTC. The chain combines TRBV27 with TRBJ1-2, with 9 bases aligning to TRBD1. CDR1 is MNHEY and CDR2 is SMNVEV in the germline V gene (reference sequence). The ends lost 6 bases at V and 7 bases at J; junction bases unmatched: 6. This CDR3 has 13 residues.

The chain recombines TRBV4-1 with TRBJ1-4; D unresolved. CDR3 length equals 16 residues. From germline, CDR1 is MGHRA and CDR2 YSYEKL. V was pared by 0 bases and J by 0 bases, with 8 bases between. The CDR3 loop is CASSQDSSATNEKLFF. The CDR3 DNA follows: TGCGCCAGCAGCCAAGATAGCAGTGCAACTAATGAAAAACTGTTTTTT.

V gene TRBV7-9 combines with J gene TRBJ1-2, with TRBD1 identical over 7 bases. With V trimmed by 5 bases and J by 3 bases, 21 bases remained unmatched. Germline lookup yields CDR1 SEHNR and CDR2 FQNEAQ (reference sequence). This CDR3 has 19 residues. The CDR3 DNA is TGTGCCAGCAGCCCAAGCTTACCAAGTGCTAGACAGGGAGACTATGGCTACACCTTC. Residues: CASSPSLPSARQGDYGYTF. The variable domain in full, completed from reference TRBV7-9 and TRBJ1-2, reads DTGVSQNPRHKITKRGQNVTFRCDPISEHNRLYWYRQTLGQGPEFLTYFQNEAQLEKSRLLSDRFSAERPKGSFSTLEIQRTEQGDSAMYLCASSPSLPSARQGDYGYTFGSGTRLTVV.